This TCR beta chain was profiled in a study of blood T cell repertoires in COVID-19 (dated by TCRdb to about 2020). A note on the overall study: The collaborator samples originated in the United States, Italy and Spain and spanned the acute and convalescent phases of COVID-19. The prospective study material was composed of cDNA or gDNA derived from T cells, B-cell-depleted T cells, or PBMCs. Subjects who had been exposed to COVID-19, were actively infected with it, or had recovered from it provided the deeply sampled blood TCRbeta repertoires that made up the dataset. The repertoires were made available in a free public database intended to serve as a resource for research on the immune response to SARS-CoV-2. Samples were obtained from the ongoing ImmuneRACE study (first 160 participants) and from 1,000 to 1,500 subjects provided by 6 global collaborators. The sample metadata nearly always contained a de-identified subject ID, COVID-19 status, age in years and sex. HLA class I and class II types, where available, came from metadata supplied by the sample provider rather than from assay-based typing.

The paper as a whole reports these results and caveats: The amount of clinical and demographic metadata varied by source and participant and was provided uncurated.

The immunoSEQ Assay, a bias-controlled multiplex PCR, was used to amplify TCRbeta CDR3 regions from genomic DNA. The study's own analysis went as follows. Nucleated cell counts per sample were estimated from amplification of reference gene primers within the assay. Sequence reads were collapsed and filtered to measure the absolute abundance of every unique TCRbeta CDR3 rearrangement. For each sample, productive Simpson clonality was calculated by taking the square root of Simpson's diversity index across productive rearrangements. TCRdb took this table from immuneACCESS and kept in-frame rearrangements with V and J called. Such tables lack part of the clones; where checked against another copy, unresolved V genes explain under half of the gap, and the rest is unexplained. V, J and clone size derive from that table, while D and trimming were established from the DNA sequence. This sample is represented by nearly 95,000 clones; around 90% of them were singletons. Of the sample, 4.9% falls within the top ten clones.

On this clone itself: Its binding antigen is unknown. Base qualities are not recorded, but no much larger clone differs from it by a single base.

The collaborating institutions used their own protocols to collect whole blood in K2EDTA tubes. For TCRbeta analysis, collaborator samples were shipped as frozen whole blood, as isolated PBMCs, or as DNA extracted from either sample type. The CDR3 numbers 16 residues from cysteine through phenylalanine. Only the CDR3 DNA stays, 48 bases, in frame from base 1. CDR1 MNHNY and CDR2 SVGAGI were looked up in the germline V gene (reference sequence). V lost 5 bases and J lost 3 bases, and the count of bases not matched to a germline gene is 9. This sequence originates from a woman over 75 with acute or convalescent COVID-19. The chain is encoded by TRBV6-6 joined to TRBJ1-5; TRBD1 matches 8 bases in the middle. Source material: peripheral blood. The DNA sequence is TGTGCCAGCAGTCCTCGACAGGGGACCTCCAATCAGCCCCAGCATTTT. Translated, it reads CASSPRQGTSNQPQHF.